Detailed here is one T cell receptor beta chain. The data are from a study of cytomegalovirus exposure and HLA in healthy donors. PCR was performed using 60 Vbeta and 13 Jbeta primers. Clones were read by immunoSEQ multiplex PCR, and TCRdb kept only the in-frame ones, dropping some. The repertoire holds around 190,000 clones, with 79% as singletons. Per germline, CDR1 GTSNPN and CDR2 SVGIG (reference sequence). The ends lost 0 bases at V and 11 bases at J; junction bases unmatched: 5. The CDR3 spans 12 residues. The TCR originated in a woman aged 25-40 years in good health and CMV-seropositive. The V and J genes are TRBV30 and TRBJ1-2; 8 bases are shared with TRBD1. The specimen sequenced was PBMCs. CDR3 amino acids: CAWSVQGAFYTF. The CDR3 DNA reads TGTGCCTGGAGTGTCCAGGGGGCTTTTTACACCTTC.